The following is a TCR beta chain sequence with its context. The data belong to a study of technical replicates of blood from several donors. The germline V and J ends were trimmed by 1 base and 0 bases, with 10 bases remaining between them. The germline V gene has CDR1 SGHTA and CDR2 FQGNSA. The CDR3 runs to 15 residues. The repertoire was sequenced with immunoSEQ multiplex PCR; TCRdb's copy has only in-frame clones and lacks some. The sample holds 60,000 to 85,000 clones, under 95% seen once. The chain employs TRBV7-2 and TRBJ2-7, with D uncertain. The origin of this receptor is a human donor in good health. Sequenced material: T cells isolated from PBMCs. CDR3 loop: CASSLGQTFSYEQYF. The CDR3 DNA reads as TGTGCCAGCAGCTTAGGGCAGACTTTCTCCTACGAGCAGTACTTC.